Sequencing of this TCR beta chain was carried out in a study of blood T cell repertoires in COVID-19. Everyone who took part was roughly 18 to 89 years old, and they came from over 20 US areas. Trimming took 3 bases from V and 7 from J, leaving 13 bases between them. The CDR3 is 14 residues long. The germline V gene encodes CDR1 SNHLY and CDR2 FYNNEI. In the original processing: Reference gene primers were amplified, and this amplification served to estimate nucleated cell counts. Assay: immunoSEQ multiplex PCR; the TCRdb copy retains only in-frame clones and omits some. V and J calls and clone size are those listed in that table; D and trimming were worked out from the DNA. There are approximately 300,000 clones in the sample; 90% to 95% occur only once, and roughly 3.9% lies in the top ten.

The clonotype was recovered from a woman aged 30 to 39 who had been exposed to COVID-19. Sequenced sample: PBMCs or T cells enriched from blood (not recorded which). V usage is TRBV2 and J usage is TRBJ1-5; no firm D call. CDR3 in amino acids: CASSDRLPGQPQHF. CDR3 sequence (DNA): TGTGCCAGCAGTGATCGCCTCCCAGGACAGCCCCAGCATTTT.